The clone carrying this T cell receptor beta chain was observed at least ten times. What it recognizes is unknown. Sequencing libraries for TCR beta were prepared with iRepertoire HTBI primers and Arm-PCR of CDR3 regions. TCRdb reprocessed the multiplex PCR reads with MiXCR, giving one entry per CDR3 protein. The table records about 530,000 distinct CDR3 sequences, about 16% of them present only once. The junction had 13 bases not matched to a gene; V was cut back by 7 bases and J by 10 bases. CDR3 length: 13 residues. The V gene's germline CDR1 is MDHEN and CDR2 SYDVKM. This sample stems from a study of regulatory T cells in long-lasting Graves disease. Study-wide results and limits: TRBV28, TRBJ1-2 and TRBJ2-5 were segments that persistent disease favored.

Time point here: newly diagnosed GD, antithyroid drugs for less than 3 months. From RNA extracted from PBMCs, the TCR library was made. This sample also belongs to another study, concerning T cells in Graves' hyperthyroidism and ophthalmopathy. That investigation notes: Appearing also in blood were most of the thyroid clonotypes expanded above 0.001.

This sequence joins TRBV28 and TRBJ2-7; the match to TRBD2 covers 7 bases. Sequenced here: peripheral blood mononuclear cells (PBMCs), sampled at new diagnosis, from a patient treated with antithyroid drugs. The source of this sequence is a woman aged 35 to 59 with Graves disease. The CDR3 sequence: CASTGPPRGDQYF. The DNA of the CDR3 is TGTGCCAGCACCGGTCCCCCCCGGGGGGATCAGTACTTC.